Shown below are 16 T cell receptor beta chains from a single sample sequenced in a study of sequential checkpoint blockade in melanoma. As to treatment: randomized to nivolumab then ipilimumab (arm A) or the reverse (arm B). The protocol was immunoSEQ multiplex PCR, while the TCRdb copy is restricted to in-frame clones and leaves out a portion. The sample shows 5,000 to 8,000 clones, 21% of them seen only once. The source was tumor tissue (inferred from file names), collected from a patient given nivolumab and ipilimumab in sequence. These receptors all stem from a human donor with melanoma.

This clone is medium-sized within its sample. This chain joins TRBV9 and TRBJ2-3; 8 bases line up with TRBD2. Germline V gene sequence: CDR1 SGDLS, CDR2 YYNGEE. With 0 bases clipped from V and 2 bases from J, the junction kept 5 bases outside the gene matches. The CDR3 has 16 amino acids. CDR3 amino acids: CASSVAGGLITDTQYF. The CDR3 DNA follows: TGTGCCAGCAGCGTAGCGGGAGGGCTTATCACAGATACGCAGTATTTT. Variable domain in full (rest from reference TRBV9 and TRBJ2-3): DSGVTQTPKHLITATGQRVTLRCSPRSGDLSVYWYQQSLDQGLQFLIQYYNGEERAKGNILERFSAQQFPDLHSELNLSSLELGDSALYFCASSVAGGLITDTQYFGPGTRLTVL.

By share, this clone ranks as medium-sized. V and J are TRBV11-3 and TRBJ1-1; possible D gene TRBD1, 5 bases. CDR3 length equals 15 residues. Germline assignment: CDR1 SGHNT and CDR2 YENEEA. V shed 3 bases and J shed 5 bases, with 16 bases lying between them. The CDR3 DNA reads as TGTGCCAGCAGCTTGGACCCGGGGGGAAGGACTGAAGCTTTCTTT. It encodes CASSLDPGGRTEAFF. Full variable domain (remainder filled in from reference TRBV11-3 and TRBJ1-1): EAGVVQSPRYKIIEKKQPVAFWCNPISGHNTLYWYLQNLGQGPELLIRYENEEAVDDSQLPKDRFSAERLKGVDSTLKIQPAELGDSAVYLCASSLDPGGRTEAFFGQGTRLTVV.

CDR3 residues: CASTTRGINEQFF. The CDR3 nucleotides are TGTGCCAGCACAACCAGGGGAATCAATGAGCAGTTCTTC. This sequence joins TRBV28 and TRBJ2-1; maybe TRBD1 (6 bases). V lost 7 bases to trimming and J lost 6 bases, with 13 bases between them. This CDR3 region has 13 residues. Germline-derived CDR1 and CDR2 are MDHEN and SYDVKM.

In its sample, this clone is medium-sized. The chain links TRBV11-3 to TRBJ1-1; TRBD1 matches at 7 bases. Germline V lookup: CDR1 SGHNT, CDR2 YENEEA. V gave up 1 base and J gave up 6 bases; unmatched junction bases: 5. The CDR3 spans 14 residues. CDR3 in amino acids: CASSLVGGVAEAFF. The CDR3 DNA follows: TGTGCCAGCAGCTTAGTAGGGGGCGTCGCTGAAGCTTTCTTT.

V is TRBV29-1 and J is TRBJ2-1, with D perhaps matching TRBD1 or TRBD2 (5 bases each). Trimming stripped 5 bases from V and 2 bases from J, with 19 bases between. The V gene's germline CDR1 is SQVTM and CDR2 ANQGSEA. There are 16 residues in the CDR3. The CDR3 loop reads CSVPHRSGGPYNEQFF. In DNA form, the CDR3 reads TGCAGCGTTCCTCACAGGTCCGGCGGGCCCTACAATGAGCAGTTCTTC.

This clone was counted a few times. CDR3 bases: TGTGCCAGCAGCCATCCCACTAGCGGGATCTTCCCCTACAATGAGCAGTTCTTC. Translating gives CASSHPTSGIFPYNEQFF. The chain uses TRBV11-3 and TRBJ2-1, with 10 bases aligning to TRBD2. V shed 5 bases, J shed 2 bases, and the junction held 12 bases outside the gene matches. Germline assignment: CDR1 SGHNT and CDR2 YENEEA. CDR3 length: 18 amino acids.

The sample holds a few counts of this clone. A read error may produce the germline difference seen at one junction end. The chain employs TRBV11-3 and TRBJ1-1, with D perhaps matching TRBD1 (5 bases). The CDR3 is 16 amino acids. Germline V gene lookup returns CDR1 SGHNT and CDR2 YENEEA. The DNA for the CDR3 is TGTGCCAGCAGCTCGAGCCGGAAAGGAAGGGGAGGAGAGGCCCTCTTT. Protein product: CASSSSRKGRGGEALF.

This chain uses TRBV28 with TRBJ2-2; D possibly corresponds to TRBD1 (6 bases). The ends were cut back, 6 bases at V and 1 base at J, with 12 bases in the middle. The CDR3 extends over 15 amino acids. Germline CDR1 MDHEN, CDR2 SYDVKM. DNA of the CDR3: TGTGCCAGCAGGTCAGGACAGTTGAACACCGGGGAGCTGTTTTTT. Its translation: CASRSGQLNTGELFF. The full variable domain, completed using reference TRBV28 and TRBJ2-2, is DVKVTQSSRYLVKRTGEKVFLECVQDMDHENMFWYRQDPGLGLRLIYFSYDVKMKEKGDIPEGYSVSREKKERFSLILESASTNQTSMYLCASRSGQLNTGELFFGEGSRLTVL.

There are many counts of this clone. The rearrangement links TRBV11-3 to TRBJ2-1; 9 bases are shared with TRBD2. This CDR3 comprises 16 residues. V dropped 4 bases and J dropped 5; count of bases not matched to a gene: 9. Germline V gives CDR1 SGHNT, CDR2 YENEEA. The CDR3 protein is CASSSASGRINNEQFF. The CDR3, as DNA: TGTGCCAGCAGCTCCGCGAGCGGGAGGATTAACAATGAGCAGTTCTTC.

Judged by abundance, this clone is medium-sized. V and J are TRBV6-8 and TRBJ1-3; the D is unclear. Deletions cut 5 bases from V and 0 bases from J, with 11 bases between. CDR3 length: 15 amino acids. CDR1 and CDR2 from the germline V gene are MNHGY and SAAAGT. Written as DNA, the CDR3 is TGTGCCAGCAGTGTCCACAGCCTCTCTGGAAACACCATATATTTT. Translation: CASSVHSLSGNTIYF.

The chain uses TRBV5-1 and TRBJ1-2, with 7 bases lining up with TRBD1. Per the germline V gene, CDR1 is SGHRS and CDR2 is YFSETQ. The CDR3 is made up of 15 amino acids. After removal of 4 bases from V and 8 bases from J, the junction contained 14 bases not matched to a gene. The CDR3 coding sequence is TGCGCCAGCAGCACACCTAATGACAGGGTCAGGGGCTACACCTTC. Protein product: CASSTPNDRVRGYTF.

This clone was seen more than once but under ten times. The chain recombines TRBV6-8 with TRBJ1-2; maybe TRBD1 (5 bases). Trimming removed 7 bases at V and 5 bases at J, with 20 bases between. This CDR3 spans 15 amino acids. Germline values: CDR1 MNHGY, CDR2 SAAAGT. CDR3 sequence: CASMTPGGIGYGYTF. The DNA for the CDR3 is TGTGCCAGCATGACTCCCGGGGGGATAGGGTATGGCTACACCTTC.

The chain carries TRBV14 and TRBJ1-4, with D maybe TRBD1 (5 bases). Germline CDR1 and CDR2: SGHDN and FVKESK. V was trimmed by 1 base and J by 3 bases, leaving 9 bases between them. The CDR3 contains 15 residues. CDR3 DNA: TGTGCCAGCAGCCAAGTAAGGGGCCCTAATGAAAAACTGTTTTTT. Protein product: CASSQVRGPNEKLFF.

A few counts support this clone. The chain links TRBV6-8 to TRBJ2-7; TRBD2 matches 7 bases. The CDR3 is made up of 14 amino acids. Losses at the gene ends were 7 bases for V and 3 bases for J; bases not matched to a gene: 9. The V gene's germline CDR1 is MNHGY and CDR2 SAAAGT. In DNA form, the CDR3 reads TGTGCCAGCACGGGGGGATCCTATATCTACGAGCAGTACTTC. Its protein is CASTGGSYIYEQYF.

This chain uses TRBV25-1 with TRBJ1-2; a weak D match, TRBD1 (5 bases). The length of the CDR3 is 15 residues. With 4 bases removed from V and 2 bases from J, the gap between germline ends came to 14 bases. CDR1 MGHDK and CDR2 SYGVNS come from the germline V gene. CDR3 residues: CASSVDSLGNYGYTF. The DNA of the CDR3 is TGTGCCAGCAGTGTAGACAGTCTGGGAAACTATGGCTACACCTTC.

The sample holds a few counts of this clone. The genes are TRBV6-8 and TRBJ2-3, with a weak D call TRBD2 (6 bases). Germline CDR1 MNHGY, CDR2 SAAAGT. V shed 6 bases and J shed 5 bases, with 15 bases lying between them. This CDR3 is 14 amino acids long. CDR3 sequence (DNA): TGTGCCAGCAGCCGCGGGAACCCCCAAGATACGCAGTATTTT. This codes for CASSRGNPQDTQYF.